The 3 T cell receptor beta chains given below trace back to one sample, sequenced in a study of blood T cells in healthy people across ages. Then a second PCR, running roughly 6 to 12 cycles, was carried out with a sample-barcoded 5' primer and a J-beta primer mix. MiXCR was run by TCRdb on the 5' RACE reads, yielding one entry per CDR3 protein. The repertoire holds more than 900,000 distinct CDR3 sequences, with roughly 29% as singletons. The same sample was also studied in work on T cells of mothers and their children.

Sequencing was done on a sample of blood. The receptors come from a woman in her forties in good health.

This clonotype occurred a few times. The gene calls are TRBV6-1 and TRBJ2-1, with 15 bases identical to TRBD2. V shed 7 bases and J 2 bases; nucleotides not matched to a gene: 9. The CDR3 consists of 18 residues. The germline V gene has CDR1 MNHNS and CDR2 SASEGT. This CDR3 reads CASIGTSGGSTTYNEQFF. DNA for the CDR3: TGTGCCAGCATTGGGACTAGCGGGGGGTCGACGACCTACAATGAGCAGTTCTTC.

At least ten counts were recorded for this clonotype. The chain has TRBV5-1 and TRBJ1-2; 11 bases fit TRBD1. The CDR3 loop spans 16 amino acids. V gave up 4 bases and J gave up 6 bases; unmatched junction bases: 11. Germline values: CDR1 SGHRS, CDR2 YFSETQ. The CDR3 nucleotides read TGCGCCAGCAGCCCGAGGACAGGGGGCCTGGTTAATGGCTACACCTTC. This codes for CASSPRTGGLVNGYTF.

This clonotype was picked up a small number of times. The rearrangement links TRBV28 to TRBJ2-7; 7 nucleotides match TRBD1. The J segment lost 6 bases and the V segment lost 5 bases, leaving 13 bases of the junction unmatched. The CDR3 sequence is 15 residues long. The germline V gene has CDR1 MDHEN and CDR2 SYDVKM. The CDR3 nucleotides are TGTGCCAGCAGTCCTAACAGGGGATCGGGGACCGAGCAGTACTTC. Translation: CASSPNRGSGTEQYF. The variable domain in full, completed from reference TRBV28 and TRBJ2-7, reads DVKVTQSSRYLVKRTGEKVFLECVQDMDHENMFWYRQDPGLGLRLIYFSYDVKMKEKGDIPEGYSVSREKKERFSLILESASTNQTSMYLCASSPNRGSGTEQYFGPGTRLTVT.